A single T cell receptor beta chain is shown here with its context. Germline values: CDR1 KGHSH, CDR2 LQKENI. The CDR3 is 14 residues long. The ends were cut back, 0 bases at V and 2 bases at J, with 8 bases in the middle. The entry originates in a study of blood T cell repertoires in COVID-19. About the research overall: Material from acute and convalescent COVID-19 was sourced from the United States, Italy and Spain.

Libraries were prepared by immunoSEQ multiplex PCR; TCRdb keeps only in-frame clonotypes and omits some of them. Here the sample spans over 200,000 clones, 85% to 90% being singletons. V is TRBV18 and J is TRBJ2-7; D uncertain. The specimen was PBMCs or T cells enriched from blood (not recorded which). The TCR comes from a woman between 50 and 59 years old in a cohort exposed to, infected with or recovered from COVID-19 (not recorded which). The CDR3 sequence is CASSPPSEAYEQYF. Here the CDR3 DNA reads TGTGCCAGCTCACCACCCTCAGAAGCCTACGAGCAGTACTTC.